Shown below are 31 T cell receptor beta chains from a single sample sequenced in a study of regulatory T cells in long-lasting Graves disease. Regarding time point: persistent/refractory GD, antithyroid drugs over 5 years with positive TRAb. PBMC RNA served as the TCR library source. Arm-PCR of CDR3 regions and iRepertoire HTBI primers were the basis on which TCR beta libraries were built. TCRdb re-derived calls from the multiplex PCR reads in MiXCR, one entry per CDR3 protein. The sample consists of more than 350,000 distinct CDR3 sequences, roughly 21% of them appearing once. The specimen was peripheral blood mononuclear cells (PBMCs), collected when the disease was refractory, from a patient treated with antithyroid drugs. Receptor source: a female donor with Graves disease.

Comment on this clonotype: The junction does not match germline at one end; this may be a read error. The CDR3 bases are TGCGCCAGCAGCCAAGAAAGAACGTTTATTCAAGCTTTCTTT. Translation gives CASSQERTFIQAFF. The chain couples TRBV2 to TRBJ1-1, with D uncertain. This CDR3 has 14 amino acids. Per germline, CDR1 SNHLY and CDR2 FYNNEI. The full variable domain, completed using reference TRBV2 and TRBJ1-1, is EPEVTQTPSHQVTQMGQEVILRCVPISNHLYFYWYRQILGQKVEFLVSFYNNEISEKSEIFDDQFSVERPDGSNFTLKIRSTKLEDSAMYFCASSQERTFIQAFFGQGTRLTVV.

This clonotype was observed at least ten times. The chain recombines TRBV28 with TRBJ2-6; 8 bases fit TRBD2. CDR1 is MDHEN and CDR2 is SYDVKM in the germline V gene. The CDR3 is 18 amino acids. The J segment lost 4 bases and the V segment lost 4 bases, leaving 12 bases of the junction unmatched. The chain's CDR3 is CASSWEVAGSLGANVLTF. The CDR3 nucleotides are TGTGCCAGCAGTTGGGAAGTAGCGGGGTCTCTGGGGGCCAACGTCCTGACTTTC. The variable domain in full, completed from reference TRBV28 and TRBJ2-6, reads DVKVTQSSRYLVKRTGEKVFLECVQDMDHENMFWYRQDPGLGLRLIYFSYDVKMKEKGDIPEGYSVSREKKERFSLILESASTNQTSMYLCASSWEVAGSLGANVLTFGAGSRLTVL.

The J gene is TRBJ2-1, the V gene TRBV29-1; TRBD1 or TRBD2 may be the D gene (5 bases each). Trimming cost V 3 bases and J 8 bases, with 5 bases left between them. Germline V gene sequence: CDR1 SQVTM, CDR2 ANQGSEA. The CDR3 has 10 residues. CDR3 sequence reads: CSVEGDEQFF. The CDR3 DNA follows: TGCAGCGTTGAGGGGGATGAGCAGTTCTTC.

In this sample, this clonotype turned up many times. This chain links TRBV19 with TRBJ1-2; 9 bases are a match to TRBD1. Germline V gene data show CDR1 as LNHDA and CDR2 as SQIVND (reference sequence). The CDR3 runs to 14 residues. V shed 7 bases and J 7 bases; nucleotides not matched to a gene: 10. CDR3 residues: CASTHRDRVPGYTF. The DNA for the CDR3 is TGTGCCAGTACCCACCGGGACAGGGTTCCTGGCTACACCTTC.

This clonotype was observed many times. The chain recombines TRBV3-1 with TRBJ2-2; no firm D call. The germline CDR1 and CDR2 sequences are LGHDT and YNNKEL (reference sequence). The length of the CDR3 is 14 residues. Trimming took 4 bases from V and 3 from J, leaving 9 bases between them. The CDR3 sequence: CASSPPVDTGELFF. The CDR3 DNA reads TGTGCCAGCAGCCCCCCCGTCGACACCGGGGAGCTGTTTTTT.

This clonotype was detected ten times or more. The chain is built from TRBV20-1 and TRBJ2-6; D possibly corresponds to TRBD1 (6 bases). Germline V CDR1 and CDR2: DFQATT, SNEGSKA (reference sequence). This CDR3 is built from 14 residues. This CDR3 is CSGTSRSGANVLTF. The CDR3, as DNA: TGCAGCGGGACATCCCGGAGTGGGGCCAACGTCCTGACTTTC.

This clonotype was seen at least ten times. CDR3 nucleotides: TGTGCCAGCAGTTATATGACAGGACTAGGTACCTCCTACGAGCAGTACTTC. This sequence encodes CASSYMTGLGTSYEQYF. V is TRBV27 and J is TRBJ2-7; the D gene is possibly TRBD2 (7 bases). The CDR3 has 17 residues. Germline V gene data show CDR1 as MNHEY and CDR2 as SMNVEV (reference sequence). The germline V and J ends were trimmed by 4 bases and 0 bases, with 19 bases remaining between them.

The chain combines TRBV20-1 with TRBJ2-3; tentatively, D is TRBD1 or TRBD2 (5 bases each). The germline gives CDR1 DFQATT, CDR2 SNEGSKA (reference sequence). The CDR3 is 16 residues long. Trimming pared 1 base from V and 1 base from J, leaving 15 bases between. The CDR3 loop is CSARAASSGRTDTQYF. As DNA, the CDR3 is TGCAGTGCTAGAGCGGCTAGCTCAGGGCGCACAGATACGCAGTATTTT.

The rearrangement uses TRBV4-1 and TRBJ1-2; 9 nucleotides line up with TRBD1. J lost 8 bases, V lost 1 base, and 5 bases had no gene match. The germline V gene encodes CDR1 MGHRA and CDR2 YSYEKL. This CDR3 region has 14 residues. In DNA form, the CDR3 reads TGCGCCAGCAGCCAAGGGACAGGGGTCGGAGGCTACACCTTC. Translation gives CASSQGTGVGGYTF.

Details on this clonotype: Given a much more abundant clone one base away, this may be a read error. The CDR3 bases are TGCAGTGCTAGGGATGGGCAGTATAGCAATCAGCCCCGGCATTTT. Encoded protein: CSARDGQYSNQPRHF. The chain combines TRBV20-1 with TRBJ1-5; D not resolved. Germline CDR1 reads DFQATT; CDR2 reads SNEGSKA (reference sequence). The CDR3 contains 15 residues.

Concerning this clonotype itself: It may be a read error: a sequence one base away is much more abundant. The chain recombines TRBV10-3 with TRBJ1-1; possibly TRBD1 for D (5 bases). CDR3 length: 13 amino acids. Germline CDR1 reads ENHRY; CDR2 reads SYGVKD. Trimming took 7 bases from V and 6 from J, leaving 15 bases between them. This CDR3 reads CAINDDRNAEAFF. Written as DNA, the CDR3 is TGTGCCATCAATGACGACAGAAACGCTGAAGCTTTCTTT.

This clonotype was detected ten times or more. The chain carries TRBV5-1 and TRBJ2-7, with D unresolved. The CDR3 extends over 14 amino acids. Trimming cost V 4 bases and J 6 bases, with 17 bases left between them. Germline-derived CDR1 and CDR2 are SGHRS and YFSETQ. In nucleotides, the CDR3 is TGCGCCAGCAGCAGATCTATCGGCCCGGTCGAGCAGTACTTC. This gives the protein CASSRSIGPVEQYF.

This clonotype appeared a few times. One end of the junction varies from germline; a read error may be responsible. The rearrangement uses TRBV4-1 and TRBJ2-7; TRBD2 matches 7 bases. The CDR3 is 19 amino acids. CDR1 and CDR2 from the germline V gene are MGHRA and YSYEKL. This chain's CDR3 is CASSRPNGSSGIFSYEQYF. DNA for the CDR3: TGTGCCAGCAGTCGCCCCAACGGGTCTAGCGGTATCTTCTCCTACGAGCAGTACTTC.

CDR3 DNA: TGTGCCAGCAGCTTAAACGGGAGGCTCTCCTACAATGAGCAGTTCTTC. Its translation is CASSLNGRLSYNEQFF. V gene TRBV13 combines with J gene TRBJ2-1; 7 positions match TRBD2. Germline loops: CDR1 PRHDT, CDR2 FYEKMQ (reference sequence). The CDR3 consists of 16 residues. The ends lost 2 bases at V and 0 bases at J; junction bases unmatched: 4.

CDR3 in DNA: TGCGCCAGCAATCAGGGGACGAGCGGACTAGCGGGACTCTCCGAGCAGTACTTC. Translated, it gives CASNQGTSGLAGLSEQYF. The J gene is TRBJ2-7, the V gene TRBV5-1; 12 bases are shared with TRBD2. From germline, CDR1 is SGHRS and CDR2 YFSETQ. The CDR3 spans 18 residues. Trimming at V came to 6 bases and at J to 6 bases, leaving 19 bases not matched to a gene.

There are a few counts of this clonotype. Relative to the germline gene, one junction end is altered; a read error may explain this. The rearrangement uses TRBV28 and TRBJ2-1; D uncertain. Per the germline V gene, CDR1 is MDHEN and CDR2 is SYDVKM. This CDR3 comprises 13 residues. Here the CDR3 reads CASSLISENEQSF. CDR3 coding DNA: TGTGCCAGCAGTTTAATTTCGGAGAATGAGCAGTCCTTC.

About this clonotype: No conserved phenylalanine or tryptophan ends this CDR3, so it is likely a read error. The chain combines TRBV29-1 with TRBJ1-1; D is uncertain. Trimming pared 7 bases from V and 11 bases from J, leaving 8 bases between. This CDR3 contains 8 residues. Germline V gene data show CDR1 as SQVTM and CDR2 as ANQGSEA. The CDR3 nucleotides read TGCAGCGCCGGGGATGCTTTCTCT. This sequence encodes CSAGDAFS.

This clonotype was picked up many times. The gene calls are TRBV7-9 and TRBJ2-7; TRBD2 matches at 7 bases. Losses at the gene ends were 9 bases for V and 0 bases for J; bases not matched to a gene: 5. Per germline, CDR1 SEHNR and CDR2 FQNEAQ (reference sequence). This CDR3 contains 13 residues. CDR3 sequence: CARSGTFSYEQYF. CDR3 sequence (DNA): TGTGCCAGGAGCGGGACTTTCTCCTACGAGCAGTACTTC.

In its sample, this clonotype was seen many times. The rearrangement uses TRBV15 and TRBJ1-2; D perhaps matches TRBD1 (5 bases). V gave up 0 bases and J gave up 2 bases, with 13 bases separating them. CDR1 LNHNV and CDR2 YYDKDF come from the germline V gene (reference sequence). The CDR3 is made up of 16 amino acids. CDR3 residues: CATSRDRQITNYGYTF. CDR3 nucleotides: TGTGCCACCAGCAGAGACCGACAGATCACAAACTATGGCTACACCTTC.

This clonotype was counted only a few times. The V gene is TRBV4-1, the J gene TRBJ1-1; 7 positions agree with TRBD1. Losses at the gene ends were 1 base for V and 5 bases for J; bases not matched to a gene: 10. The CDR3 is 16 residues long. CDR1 is MGHRA and CDR2 is YSYEKL in the germline V gene. CDR3 loop: CASSQGVDRSGTEAFF. The CDR3 nucleotides are TGCGCCAGCAGCCAAGGGGTGGACAGGTCTGGGACTGAAGCTTTCTTT.

In regard to this clonotype: A much more abundant neighbour one base away suggests this may be a read error. CDR3: CASSYTGENTEASF. The CDR3 nucleotides are TGTGCCAGCAGTTACACAGGAGAGAACACTGAAGCTTCCTTT. The chain employs TRBV6-9 and TRBJ1-1, with D perhaps TRBD1 (5 bases). Germline V gives CDR1 MNHGY, CDR2 SVAAGI. The CDR3 spans 14 residues.

This clonotype was detected many times. Written as DNA, the CDR3 is TGTGCCAGCAGTTGGGGAGGACACCTCACCGGGGAGCTGTTTTTT. Protein sequence: CASSWGGHLTGELFF. The chain employs TRBV27 and TRBJ2-2; tentative D call: TRBD2 (6 bases). The CDR3 contains 15 residues. V dropped 4 bases and J dropped 4 bases, with 13 bases sitting between them. Germline V gives CDR1 MNHEY, CDR2 SMNVEV (reference sequence).

The chain joins TRBV19 to TRBJ2-2, with D tentatively TRBD1 or TRBD2 (6 bases each). Looked up from germline, CDR1 is LNHDA and CDR2 is SQIVND (reference sequence). The CDR3 is 16 amino acids. With 4 bases removed from V and 1 base from J, the gap between germline ends came to 13 bases. For the CDR3, the DNA is TGTGCCAGTAGTACCCAAGGGGGACTGAACACCGGGGAGCTGTTTTTT. It specifies CASSTQGGLNTGELFF.

As for this clonotype: The junction departs from the called germline gene at one end, perhaps through a read error. J is TRBJ2-2 and V is TRBV27; 8 bases are a match to TRBD2. Germline CDR1 is MNHEY and CDR2 is SMNVEV (reference sequence). CDR3 length: 16 residues. The CDR3 is CTSSLYAGGGGGELFF. For the CDR3, the DNA is TGTACCAGCAGTTTATACGCGGGAGGTGGTGGCGGGGAGCTGTTTTTT.

The rearrangement links TRBV3-1 to TRBJ2-1, with TRBD2 identical over 11 bases. The germline CDR1 and CDR2 sequences are LGHDT and YNNKEL (reference sequence). Losses at the gene ends were 3 bases for V and 1 base for J; bases not matched to a gene: 2. This CDR3 spans 16 amino acids. The CDR3 DNA reads as TGTGCCAGCAGCCACCTAGCGGGAGGTTCCTACAATGAGCAGTTCTTC. This sequence encodes CASSHLAGGSYNEQFF.

About this clonotype itself: One junction end disagrees with the germline gene, perhaps due to a read error. The J gene is TRBJ1-5, the V gene TRBV28; tentative D call: TRBD1 (5 bases). Germline lookup yields CDR1 MDHEN and CDR2 SYDVKM. This CDR3 is built from 17 residues. The CDR3 DNA sequence: TGTGCCAGCAGTTTCCCCTCGACAGACTATAGCGATCAGCCCCAGCATTTT. It specifies CASSFPSTDYSDQPQHF. The entire variable domain, with the rest obtained from reference TRBV28 and TRBJ1-5, is as follows: DVKVTQSSRYLVKRTGEKVFLECVQDMDHENMFWYRQDPGLGLRLIYFSYDVKMKEKGDIPEGYSVSREKKERFSLILESASTNQTSMYLCASSFPSTDYSDQPQHFGDGTRLSIL.

The chain joins TRBV12-3 or TRBV12-4 to TRBJ2-5, with D possibly TRBD1 on 5 matching bases. Trimming took off 3 bases at V and 5 bases at J, with 16 bases between the two ends. The length of the CDR3 is 15 residues. The CDR3 protein is CASSLPSAGRETQYF. The CDR3, as DNA: TGTGCCAGCAGTTTGCCCTCGGCAGGGCGGGAGACCCAGTACTTC.

This chain links TRBV7-9 with TRBJ2-2; D gene uncertain. Germline values: CDR1 SEHNR, CDR2 FQNEAQ (reference sequence). The ends were cut back, 5 bases at V and 2 bases at J, with 15 bases in the middle. The CDR3 is 16 residues long. The CDR3 bases are TGTGCCAGCAGCCCCCCTCGATGGGAAAACACCGGGGAGCTGTTTTTT. Its protein product is CASSPPRWENTGELFF.

The chain combines TRBV10-3 with TRBJ2-2; D unclear. CDR1 ENHRY and CDR2 SYGVKD come from the germline V gene. V lost 2 bases to trimming and J lost 1 base, with 5 bases between them. The CDR3 length is 14 residues. CDR3 protein: CAISEGRNTGELFF. The CDR3 nucleotides are TGTGCCATCAGTGAGGGAAGGAACACCGGGGAGCTGTTTTTT.

This clonotype came up a few times. V and J are TRBV25-1 and TRBJ2-7; possible D gene TRBD1, 5 bases. Germline V gene sequence: CDR1 MGHDK, CDR2 SYGVNS. Trimming took off 4 bases at V and 3 bases at J, with 13 bases between the two ends. The CDR3 extends over 14 amino acids. In nucleotides, the CDR3 is TGTGCCAGCAGTGCCACAAGGGGTTACTACGAGCAGTACTTC. It translates to CASSATRGYYEQYF.

This clonotype was seen a handful of times. This chain uses TRBV6-5 with TRBJ2-3; D perhaps matches TRBD1 (7 bases). The CDR3 extends over 15 amino acids. CDR1 and CDR2 (germline): MNHEY, SVGAGI. Deletions cut 4 bases from V and 2 bases from J, with 13 bases between. The CDR3 loop reads CASSSTGTDTDTQYF. The DNA of the CDR3 is TGTGCCAGCAGTTCGACAGGGACTGACACAGATACGCAGTATTTT.